The clone carrying this TCR beta chain was seen a few times. Its antigen is unidentified. The data originate from a study of identical twins. Broader study findings: The authors noted that invariant MAIT and iNKT cells could partly confound zero-insertion analyses. Beta clonotypes that were abundant in cord blood contained fewer insertions, a pattern absent from memory repertoires.

Using its own MiXCR run on the 5' RACE reads, TCRdb lists one record per CDR3 protein. The sample carries roughly 570,000 distinct CDR3 sequences, approximately 10% recorded once. In addition, the sample was reused for a study of yellow fever vaccine responses in identical twins. That paper adds: Twins' vaccine T cell responses were reported to seem partly convergent and partly personalized.

What was sequenced was PBMCs. This receptor was identified in a woman aged 18 to 35 in good health.

The CDR3 DNA sequence: TGTGCCAGCAGCGTAGGAGGGGCACCCTACGAGCAGTACTTC. It encodes CASSVGGAPYEQYF. This sequence joins TRBV9 and TRBJ2-7, with D perhaps TRBD1 or TRBD2 (5 bases each). The CDR3 is 14 residues long. The germline V gene has CDR1 SGDLS and CDR2 YYNGEE. V was pared by 0 bases and J by 2 bases, with 9 bases between. Filled out from reference TRBV9 and TRBJ2-7, the complete variable domain reads DSGVTQTPKHLITATGQRVTLRCSPRSGDLSVYWYQQSLDQGLQFLIQYYNGEERAKGNILERFSAQQFPDLHSELNLSSLELGDSALYFCASSVGGAPYEQYFGPGTRLTVT.